This T cell receptor (beta chain) was recorded in a study of blood T cell repertoires in COVID-19. The wider study: The cDNA or gDNA used as material had been derived from T cells, B-cell-depleted T cells, or PBMCs.

This clone was found a few times. The length of the CDR3 is 13 residues. The germline CDR1 and CDR2 sequences are SNHLY and FYNNEI. Deletions cut 7 bases from V and 8 bases from J, with 14 bases between. Authors' data handling: Estimation of nucleated cell counts was performed using reference gene primer amplification. Libraries were prepared by immunoSEQ multiplex PCR; TCRdb keeps only in-frame clonotypes and omits some of them. V, J and clone size are those of that table, while D and trimming were read from the DNA. The data show over 150,000 clones, 90% seen once. The origin of this receptor is a man aged 45-60 years with acute or convalescent COVID-19. J is TRBJ1-4 and V is TRBV2, with D perhaps TRBD1 (5 bases). The sample consisted of peripheral blood. In DNA form, the CDR3 reads TGTGCCAGCACCGGGGGGTTTGGGGAAAAACTGTTTTTT. Amino acids: CASTGGFGEKLFF.